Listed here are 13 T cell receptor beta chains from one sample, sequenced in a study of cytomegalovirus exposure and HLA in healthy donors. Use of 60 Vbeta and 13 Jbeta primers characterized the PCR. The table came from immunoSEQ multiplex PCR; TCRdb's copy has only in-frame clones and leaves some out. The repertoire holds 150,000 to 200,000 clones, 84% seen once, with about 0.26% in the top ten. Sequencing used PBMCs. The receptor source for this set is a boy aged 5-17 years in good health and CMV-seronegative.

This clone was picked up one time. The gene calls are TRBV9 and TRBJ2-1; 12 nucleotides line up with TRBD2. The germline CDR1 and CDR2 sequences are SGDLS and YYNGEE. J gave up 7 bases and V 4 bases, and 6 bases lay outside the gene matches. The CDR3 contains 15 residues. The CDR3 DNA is TGTGCCAGCAGCAGACTAGCGGGAGCCGAGAATGAGCAGTTCTTC. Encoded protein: CASSRLAGAENEQFF.

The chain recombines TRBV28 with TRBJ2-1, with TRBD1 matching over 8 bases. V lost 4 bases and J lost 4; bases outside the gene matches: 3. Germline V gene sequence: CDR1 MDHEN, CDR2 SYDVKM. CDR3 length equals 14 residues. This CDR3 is CASSSGTGYNEQFF. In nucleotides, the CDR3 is TGTGCCAGCAGTTCCGGGACAGGATACAATGAGCAGTTCTTC.

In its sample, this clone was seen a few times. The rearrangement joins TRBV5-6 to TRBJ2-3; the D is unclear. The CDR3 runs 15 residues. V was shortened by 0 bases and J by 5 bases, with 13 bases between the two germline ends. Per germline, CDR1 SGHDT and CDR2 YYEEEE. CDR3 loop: CASSLDGGSGDTQYF. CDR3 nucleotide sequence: TGTGCCAGCAGCTTGGACGGTGGATCGGGAGATACGCAGTATTTT.

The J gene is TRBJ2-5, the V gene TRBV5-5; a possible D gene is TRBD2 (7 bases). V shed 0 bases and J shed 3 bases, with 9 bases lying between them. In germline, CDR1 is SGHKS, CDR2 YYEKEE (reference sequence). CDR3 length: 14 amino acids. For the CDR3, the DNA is TGTGCCAGCAGCTTGGAGGGGGGGAAAGAGACCCAGTACTTC. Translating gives CASSLEGGKETQYF.

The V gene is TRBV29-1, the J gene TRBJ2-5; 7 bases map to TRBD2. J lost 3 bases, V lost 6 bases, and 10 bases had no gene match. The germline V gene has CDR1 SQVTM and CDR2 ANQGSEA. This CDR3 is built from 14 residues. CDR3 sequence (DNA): TGCAGCGTGTCGGGAGGACCCTACGAAGAGACCCAGTACTTC. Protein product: CSVSGGPYEETQYF.

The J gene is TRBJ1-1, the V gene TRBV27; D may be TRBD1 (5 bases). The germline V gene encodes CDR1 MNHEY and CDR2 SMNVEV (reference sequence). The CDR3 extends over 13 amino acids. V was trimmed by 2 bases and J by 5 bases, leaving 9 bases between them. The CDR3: CASSLRDFTEAFF. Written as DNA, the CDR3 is TGTGCCAGCAGTTTAAGGGACTTTACTGAAGCTTTCTTT.

CDR3 amino acids: CASSPDRGTDTQYF. The CDR3 DNA reads TGTGCCAGCAGTCCGGACAGGGGCACAGATACGCAGTATTTT. The chain employs TRBV2 and TRBJ2-3, with 8 bases lining up with TRBD1. CDR3 size: 14 residues. Germline V gene sequence: CDR1 SNHLY, CDR2 FYNNEI. Germline trimming cut 5 bases from V and 1 base from J; bases unmatched to any gene: 2. Full variable domain (outside the CDR3, taken from reference TRBV2 and TRBJ2-3): EPEVTQTPSHQVTQMGQEVILRCVPISNHLYFYWYRQILGQKVEFLVSFYNNEISEKSEIFDDQFSVERPDGSNFTLKIRSTKLEDSAMYFCASSPDRGTDTQYFGPGTRLTVL.

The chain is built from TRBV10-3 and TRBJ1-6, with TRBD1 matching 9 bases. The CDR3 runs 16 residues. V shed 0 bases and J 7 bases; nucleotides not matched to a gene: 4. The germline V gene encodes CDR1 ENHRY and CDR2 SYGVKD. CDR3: CAISESTGGGNSPLHF. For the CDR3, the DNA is TGTGCCATCAGTGAGTCAACAGGGGGCGGAAATTCACCCCTCCACTTT.

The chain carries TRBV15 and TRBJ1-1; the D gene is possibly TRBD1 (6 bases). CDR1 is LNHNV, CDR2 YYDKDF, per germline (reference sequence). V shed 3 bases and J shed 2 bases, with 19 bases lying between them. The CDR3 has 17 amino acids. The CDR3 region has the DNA TGTGCCACCAGCAGTGGGGGGGCAGGGGCGGGAAACACTGAAGCTTTCTTT. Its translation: CATSSGGAGAGNTEAFF.

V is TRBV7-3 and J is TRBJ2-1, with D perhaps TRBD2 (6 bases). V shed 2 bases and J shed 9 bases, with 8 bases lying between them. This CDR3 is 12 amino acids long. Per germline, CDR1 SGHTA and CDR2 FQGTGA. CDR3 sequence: CASSLGGSEQFF. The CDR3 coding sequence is TGTGCCAGCAGCTTAGGGGGGAGTGAGCAGTTCTTC.

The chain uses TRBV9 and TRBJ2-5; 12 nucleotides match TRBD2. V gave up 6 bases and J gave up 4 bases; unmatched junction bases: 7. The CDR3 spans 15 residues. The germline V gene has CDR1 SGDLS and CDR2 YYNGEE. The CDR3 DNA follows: TGTGCCAGCAACCCTAGCGGGGGGGCCCCAGAGACCCAGTACTTC. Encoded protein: CASNPSGGAPETQYF.

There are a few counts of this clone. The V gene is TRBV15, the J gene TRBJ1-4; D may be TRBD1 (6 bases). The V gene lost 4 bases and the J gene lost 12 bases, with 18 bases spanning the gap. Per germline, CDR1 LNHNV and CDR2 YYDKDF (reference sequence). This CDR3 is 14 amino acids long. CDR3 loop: CATSKRVGGPELFF. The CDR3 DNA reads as TGTGCCACCAGCAAACGCGTCGGGGGGCCGGAACTGTTTTTT.

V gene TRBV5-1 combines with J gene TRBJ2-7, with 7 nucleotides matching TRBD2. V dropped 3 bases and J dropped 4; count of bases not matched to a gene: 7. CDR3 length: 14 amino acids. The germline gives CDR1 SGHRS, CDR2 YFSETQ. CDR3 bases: TGCGCCAGCAGCTACCGACTAGCAGTTTACGAGCAGTACTTC. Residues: CASSYRLAVYEQYF.